Included here is one TCR beta chain sequence, with context. Its cognate antigen is unknown. Samples of blood were obtained at baseline, on cycle 4 day 1, and on cycle 7 day 1. Produced via immunoSEQ multiplex PCR; TCRdb's table is partial and in-frame only. The sample has around 63,000 clones, 80% to 90% seen once. The CDR3 covers 13 residues. The germline V and J ends were trimmed by 3 bases and 12 bases, with 16 bases remaining between them. Germline V gives CDR1 SGHDN, CDR2 FVKESK. These data belong to a study of OX40 agonist ivuxolimab in advanced cancers. Study context: Hepatocellular carcinoma, melanoma, renal cell or head and neck cancer occurred in dose-escalation patients. Anti-PD-1, anti-PD-L1 or anti-CTLA-4 therapy given earlier was allowed, and approximately 40% had some. The study's findings and limits: CD8+ T cells were the subset that, on average, had more expanded clones than CD4+.

The sample was CD4+ or CD8+ T cells sorted from blood, taken in a trial of the OX40 agonist ivuxolimab. This rearrangement joins TRBV14 to TRBJ2-3; D might be TRBD1 (5 bases). The origin of this receptor is an adult with an advanced solid tumor such as melanoma, head and neck, liver or kidney cancer. The CDR3 bases are TGTGCCAGCAGCCAGGGGTCAGGGCTAATCCAGTATTTT. Translated: CASSQGSGLIQYF.